These 29 T cell receptor beta chains came from one sample sequenced in a study of breast tumors, draining lymph nodes, adjacent tissues. TCRdb itself ran the multiplex PCR reads through MiXCR, one entry per CDR3 protein. This table has over 60,000 distinct CDR3 sequences, roughly 57% appearing once. Specimen: breast tumor tissue. The receptors come from a female donor with breast cancer. Some clones in this sample may be carry-over from other donors' samples.

The chain is built from TRBV11-2 and TRBJ2-7; TRBD2 matches 13 bases. Germline lookup yields CDR1 SGHAT and CDR2 FQNNGV. The CDR3 consists of 15 residues. The V gene end was trimmed by 5 bases and the J gene end by 3 bases; junction bases not matched to a gene: 4. The CDR3 DNA follows: TGTGCCAGCAGCCTCGGGACTAGCGGGGTCTACGAGCAGTACTTC. This codes for CASSLGTSGVYEQYF.

J is TRBJ1-4 and V is TRBV7-2, with 7 bases fitting TRBD1. Per germline, CDR1 SGHTA and CDR2 FQGNSA. The CDR3 runs 15 residues. J gave up 6 bases and V 3 bases, and 7 bases lay outside the gene matches. CDR3 sequence (DNA): TGTGCCAGCAGCTTCCTACAGGGGAAGGATGAAAAACTGTTTTTT. Protein sequence: CASSFLQGKDEKLFF.

The chain recombines TRBV9 with TRBJ1-1, with D unresolved. V was clipped by 0 bases and J by 0 bases, with 9 bases between them. The CDR3 runs 15 residues. Germline-derived CDR1 and CDR2 are SGDLS and YYNGEE. The CDR3 region is CASSVGVAMNTEAFF. The CDR3 DNA reads TGTGCCAGCAGCGTAGGGGTCGCCATGAACACTGAAGCTTTCTTT.

The sample holds many counts of this clonotype. The J gene is TRBJ2-3, the V gene TRBV20-1, with D perhaps given as TRBD1 or TRBD2 (5 bases each). In germline, CDR1 is DFQATT, CDR2 SNEGSKA (reference sequence). V was pared by 5 bases and J by 4 bases, with 16 bases between. The CDR3 consists of 14 residues. The CDR3 loop is CSAAGTALSDTQYF. Written as DNA, the CDR3 is TGCAGTGCTGCCGGGACCGCCTTATCAGATACGCAGTATTTT.

As to this clonotype: One junction end disagrees with the germline gene, perhaps due to a read error. The chain uses TRBV2 and TRBJ1-4, with D possibly matching TRBD1 (5 bases). CDR3 length equals 13 residues. Germline CDR1 SNHLY, CDR2 FYNNEI. CDR3 region: CASSVRGEEKLSF. As DNA, the CDR3 is TGTGCCAGCAGTGTGCGGGGCGAGGAAAAACTGTCTTTT.

This clonotype has more than one count but fewer than ten. The rearrangement joins TRBV5-5 to TRBJ2-7; 13 bases are shared with TRBD2. The junction had 12 bases not matched to a gene; V was cut back by 6 bases and J by 3 bases. From germline, CDR1 is SGHKS and CDR2 YYEKEE (reference sequence). The CDR3 is 17 residues long. CDR3 loop: CASKGTSGNPFYYEQYF. The CDR3 nucleotides read TGTGCCAGCAAGGGGACTAGCGGGAATCCCTTCTACTACGAGCAGTACTTC.

Ten or more counts support this clonotype. The chain has TRBV15 and TRBJ1-2, with a weak D call TRBD1 (5 bases). The CDR3 extends over 17 amino acids. Trimming pared 6 bases from V and 8 bases from J, leaving 28 bases between. Per the germline V gene, CDR1 is LNHNV and CDR2 is YYDKDF (reference sequence). The CDR3 nucleotides read TGTGCCACCAGGAAGATCACGGGGACCGCTCTTGAGAGAGGCTACACCTTC. It specifies CATRKITGTALERGYTF.

This clonotype was recorded at least ten times. The rearrangement joins TRBV5-5 to TRBJ2-6, with D uncertain. Germline V gives CDR1 SGHKS, CDR2 YYEKEE (reference sequence). V gave up 0 bases and J gave up 3 bases, with 10 bases separating them. The CDR3 loop spans 16 amino acids. The CDR3 region is CASSLVVVGGANVLTF. The CDR3 nucleotides are TGTGCCAGCAGCTTGGTGGTCGTCGGTGGGGCCAACGTCCTGACTTTC. Complete variable domain (other parts from reference TRBV5-5 and TRBJ2-6): DAGVTQSPTHLIKTRGQQVTLRCSPISGHKSVSWYQQVLGQGPQFIFQYYEKEERGRGNFPDRFSARQFPNYSSELNVNALLLGDSALYLCASSLVVVGGANVLTFGAGSRLTVL.

In this sample, this clonotype turned up many times. This rearrangement joins TRBV20-1 to TRBJ2-7; D is perhaps TRBD2 (5 bases). Germline values: CDR1 DFQATT, CDR2 SNEGSKA (reference sequence). With 3 bases removed from V and 5 bases from J, the gap between germline ends came to 5 bases. The CDR3 totals 10 residues. Here the CDR3 DNA reads TGCAGTGCTAGCGGGAACGAGCAGTACTTC. Protein product: CSASGNEQYF.

The V and J genes are TRBV7-8 and TRBJ2-3, with a tentative D call TRBD1 (5 bases). This CDR3 spans 15 amino acids. Germline lookup yields CDR1 SGHVS and CDR2 FQNEAQ. Trimming left V 2 bases short and J 0 bases short, with 9 bases between. The CDR3 DNA is TGTGCCAGCAGCTTATACGACAGAAGCACAGATACGCAGTATTTT. This translates into CASSLYDRSTDTQYF.

The V call is TRBV5-1, the J call TRBJ1-2; possible D gene TRBD1, 5 bases. V lost 5 bases, J lost 3 bases, and 17 bases lay in between. From germline, CDR1 is SGHRS and CDR2 YFSETQ. The CDR3 is 15 amino acids. The CDR3 sequence is CASRMDNPRDYGYTF. CDR3 coding DNA: TGCGCCAGCAGGATGGACAACCCACGAGACTATGGCTACACCTTC.

This clonotype was counted many times. The CDR3 loop reads CASSQAGDGYTF. In nucleotides, the CDR3 is TGTGCCAGCAGCCAAGCTGGGGATGGCTACACCTTC. V gene TRBV3-1 combines with J gene TRBJ1-2, with D uncertain. This CDR3 has 12 amino acids. Germline V lookup: CDR1 LGHDT, CDR2 YNNKEL (reference sequence). Trimming left V 1 base short and J 6 bases short, with 6 bases between.

At least ten counts were recorded for this clonotype. The chain combines TRBV11-2 with TRBJ2-1, with D perhaps TRBD1 or TRBD2 (5 bases each). This CDR3 comprises 17 residues. The V and J ends lost 1 base and 8 bases respectively, with 21 bases between them. Germline CDR1 reads SGHAT; CDR2 reads FQNNGV. As DNA, the CDR3 is TGTGCCAGCAGCTTAGTCTCGGGACCAGCGCGAAGGGATGAGCAGTTCTTC. Translating it yields CASSLVSGPARRDEQFF.

The rearrangement uses TRBV6-5 and TRBJ2-1; D remains unclear. The germline CDR1 and CDR2 sequences are MNHEY and SVGAGI. The V gene lost 7 bases and the J gene lost 6 bases, with 1 base spanning the gap. CDR3 size: 9 residues. The CDR3 sequence is CASTNEQFF. DNA of the CDR3: TGTGCCAGCACCAATGAGCAGTTCTTC.

Ten or more counts support this clonotype. This sequence joins TRBV12-3 or TRBV12-4 and TRBJ2-5; the match to TRBD1 covers 8 bases. The CDR3 is made up of 15 amino acids. After removal of 6 bases from V and 1 base from J, the junction contained 7 bases not matched to a gene. CDR3 in DNA: TGTGCCAGCAGCCCACGACAGGGGCTCCAAGAGACCCAGTACTTC. It translates to CASSPRQGLQETQYF.

Only a few counts were recorded for this clonotype. With a much larger clone just one base away, this may be a read error. V is TRBV6-1 and J is TRBJ2-3; 9 nucleotides match TRBD2. Losses at the gene ends were 7 bases for V and 6 bases for J; bases not matched to a gene: 8. In germline, CDR1 is MNHNS, CDR2 SASEGT. The CDR3 runs 14 residues. The CDR3 coding sequence is TGTGCCAGCAATCGCGGGGGGGTATTCGATACGCAGTATTTT. Its translation is CASNRGGVFDTQYF.

In this sample, this clonotype turned up a few times. The chain uses TRBV29-1 and TRBJ1-4; 8 nucleotides match TRBD1. Looked up from germline, CDR1 is SQVTM and CDR2 is ANQGSEA. The V gene end was trimmed by 8 bases and the J gene end by 7 bases; junction bases not matched to a gene: 18. This CDR3 comprises 16 residues. As DNA, the CDR3 is TGCAGCAGGGCGGCTAGCGGGTACGGGACAGGTGAAAAACTGTTTTTT. Encoded protein: CSRAASGYGTGEKLFF.

The chain recombines TRBV9 with TRBJ2-2; 7 nucleotides match TRBD2. The CDR3 runs to 16 residues. Germline V lookup: CDR1 SGDLS, CDR2 YYNGEE. The V segment lost 4 bases and the J segment 7 bases; nucleotides outside the gene matches: 13. In nucleotides, the CDR3 is TGTGCCAGCAGCTCCGTAGGACTAGTTTTAATCGGGGAGCTGTTTTTT. Amino acids: CASSSVGLVLIGELFF.

In this sample, this clonotype turned up a few times. The chain recombines TRBV30 with TRBJ2-7; D ambiguous. Germline CDR1 reads GTSNPN; CDR2 reads SVGIG (reference sequence). Between the trimmed V and J ends, which lost 3 bases and 1 base, there was a span of 16 bases. This CDR3 is 15 amino acids long. The CDR3 reads CAWSSAPPSSYEQYF. DNA for the CDR3: TGTGCCTGGAGCAGCGCCCCACCTTCATCCTACGAGCAGTACTTC.

CDR3 nucleotides: TGCAGTGCTAGACAGGGGACAGATGACGAGCAGTACTTC. As protein: CSARQGTDDEQYF. The rearrangement links TRBV20-1 to TRBJ2-7; 7 bases fit TRBD1. The CDR3 contains 13 residues. V was pared by 2 bases and J by 5 bases, with 6 bases of the junction left unmatched. From germline, CDR1 is DFQATT and CDR2 SNEGSKA (reference sequence).

This clonotype was picked up many times. The chain carries TRBV29-1 and TRBJ2-7, with 13 bases lining up with TRBD2. This CDR3 is built from 22 residues. Trimming removed 6 bases from V and 0 bases from J; junction bases left unmatched: 26. The germline CDR1 and CDR2 sequences are SQVTM and ANQGSEA. The CDR3 here is CSVNPMGTRLAGGMSLSYEQYF. CDR3 in DNA: TGCAGCGTAAATCCGATGGGCACCAGACTAGCGGGAGGTATGTCCCTCTCCTACGAGCAGTACTTC.

This clonotype was detected a few times. Being one base from a much bigger clone, this may be a read error. The V gene is TRBV6-1, the J gene TRBJ1-2, with D perhaps matching TRBD1 (5 bases). Germline V gene data show CDR1 as MNHNS and CDR2 as SASEGT. The V end was cut by 5 bases, the J end by 0 bases, with 13 bases between. The length of the CDR3 is 15 residues. The CDR3 coding sequence is TGTGCCAGCAGTCGGTGGGGGGGACCTAACTATGGCTACACCTTC. It translates to CASSRWGGPNYGYTF.

V usage is TRBV2 and J usage is TRBJ2-7; 7 positions match TRBD2. The germline V gene has CDR1 SNHLY and CDR2 FYNNEI. J lost 1 base, V lost 5 bases, and 8 bases had no gene match. The CDR3 sequence is 15 residues long. The CDR3 protein is CASSIKGLSSYEQYF. CDR3 coding DNA: TGTGCCAGCAGTATAAAGGGACTATCGTCCTACGAGCAGTACTTC.

This clonotype was found many times. The chain links TRBV19 to TRBJ1-2; 12 nucleotides align to TRBD1. This CDR3 is built from 14 residues. From germline, CDR1 is LNHDA and CDR2 SQIVND (reference sequence). The junction had 4 bases not matched to a gene; V was cut back by 9 bases and J by 2 bases. Here the CDR3 reads CASRGTGGNYGYTF. CDR3 DNA sequence: TGTGCCAGCCGAGGGACAGGGGGCAACTATGGCTACACCTTC.

The chain is built from TRBV7-3 and TRBJ1-6; D unresolved. Germline-derived CDR1 and CDR2 are SGHTA and FQGTGA. CDR3 length: 13 amino acids. V was clipped by 6 bases and J by 8 bases, with 11 bases between them. The CDR3 reads CASSRDSYSPLHF. The CDR3 nucleotides are TGTGCCAGCAGTCGTGACTCGTATTCACCCCTCCACTTT.

This sequence joins TRBV2 and TRBJ2-7; D not resolved. This CDR3 has 13 residues. CDR1 SNHLY and CDR2 FYNNEI come from the germline V gene. The V gene lost 6 bases and the J gene lost 1 base, with 10 bases spanning the gap. DNA of the CDR3: TGTGCCAGCAGAGCAACCGGGTCCTACGAGCAGTACTTC. Its translation is CASRATGSYEQYF.

This clonotype was counted ten times or more. The chain has TRBV7-3 and TRBJ2-1; D possibly uses TRBD1 or TRBD2 (6 bases each). Per germline, CDR1 SGHTA and CDR2 FQGTGA. The CDR3 loop spans 12 amino acids. Trimming took off 3 bases at V and 9 bases at J, with 9 bases between the two ends. CDR3 nucleotide sequence: TGTGCCAGCAGCTTGGAGGGGGTTGAGCAGTTCTTC. It translates to CASSLEGVEQFF.

To note about this clonotype: A much larger clone differs from this one at a single base, so this may be a read error. This rearrangement joins TRBV20-1 to TRBJ1-1; D unclear. This CDR3 is 11 amino acids long. Germline V gene sequence: CDR1 DFQATT, CDR2 SNEGSKA (reference sequence). The chain's CDR3 is CSARGVEVASF. Here the CDR3 DNA reads TGCAGTGCTAGAGGCGTGGAGGTCGCTTCCTTT.

This sequence joins TRBV4-1 and TRBJ1-2; 10 bases are shared with TRBD1. CDR1 and CDR2 from the germline V gene are MGHRA and YSYEKL. The CDR3 totals 16 residues. V was clipped by 8 bases and J by 7 bases; unmatched bases: 16. The CDR3 nucleotides are TGCGCCAGCCAGAGGGGACAGGGGATTTCGCTGGGTGGCTACACCTTC. It specifies CASQRGQGISLGGYTF.